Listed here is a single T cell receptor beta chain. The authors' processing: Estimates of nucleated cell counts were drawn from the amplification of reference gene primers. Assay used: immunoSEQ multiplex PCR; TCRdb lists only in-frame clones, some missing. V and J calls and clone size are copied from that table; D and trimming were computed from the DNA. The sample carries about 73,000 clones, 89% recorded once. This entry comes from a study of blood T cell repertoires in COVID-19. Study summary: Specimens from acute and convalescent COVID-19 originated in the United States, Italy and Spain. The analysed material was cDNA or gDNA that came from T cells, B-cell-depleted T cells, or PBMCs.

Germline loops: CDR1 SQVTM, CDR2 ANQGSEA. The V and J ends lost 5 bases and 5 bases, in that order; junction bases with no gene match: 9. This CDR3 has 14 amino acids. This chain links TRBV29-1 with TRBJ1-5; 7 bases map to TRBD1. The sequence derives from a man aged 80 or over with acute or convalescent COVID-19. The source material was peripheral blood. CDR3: CSVNLGQGDQPQHF. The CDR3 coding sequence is TGCAGCGTTAACTTGGGGCAGGGGGATCAGCCCCAGCATTTT.